A single sample is the source of the 5 T cell receptor beta chains below, sequenced in a study of memory CD4+ T cells and cytomegalovirus serostatus. The table came from immunoSEQ multiplex PCR; TCRdb's copy has only in-frame clones and leaves some out. The table lists approximately 53,000 clones, 60% to 80% of them singletons, with approximately 0.7% in the top ten. The sort gate was single viable CD3+CD4+CD8-CD45RO+ cells for memory CD4+ T cells. The specimen was memory CD4+ T cells from blood. Receptors were obtained from an adult in good health and CMV-seronegative.

The J gene is TRBJ2-3, the V gene TRBV5-1, with 7 positions matching TRBD1. The CDR3 covers 16 residues. V trimming: 1 base; J trimming: 3 bases; junction bases outside the gene matches: 8. Per germline, CDR1 SGHRS and CDR2 YFSETQ. DNA of the CDR3: TGCGCCAGCAGCTTGACAGGGGTAGTATATACAGATACGCAGTATTTT. Encoded protein: CASSLTGVVYTDTQYF.

This clone was recorded once. The chain joins TRBV28 to TRBJ1-5, with D possibly being TRBD1 (6 bases). CDR1 and CDR2 from the germline V gene are MDHEN and SYDVKM. The CDR3 has 14 amino acids. Trimming shortened V by 4 bases and J by 4 bases, and 11 bases separated the two germline ends. CDR3 residues: CASSSGQLNQPQHF. CDR3 bases: TGTGCCAGCAGTTCAGGACAGTTAAATCAGCCCCAGCATTTT.

The chain is built from TRBV10-3 and TRBJ1-2, with a possible D match to TRBD1 (6 bases). Germline V gene sequence: CDR1 ENHRY, CDR2 SYGVKD. This CDR3 spans 15 amino acids. The germline V and J ends were trimmed by 3 bases and 0 bases, with 11 bases remaining between them. The CDR3 loop reads CAISDAGQTNYGYTF. DNA for the CDR3: TGTGCCATCAGTGACGCCGGACAGACTAACTATGGCTACACCTTC.

J is TRBJ1-3 and V is TRBV9; D ambiguous. The V end was cut by 0 bases, the J end by 9 bases, with 16 bases between. From germline, CDR1 is SGDLS and CDR2 YYNGEE. The CDR3 runs to 15 residues. CDR3 DNA sequence: TGTGCCAGCAGCGTAGCCGAACGACCTTGGGGCACCATATATTTT. Protein sequence: CASSVAERPWGTIYF.

This chain uses TRBV5-4 with TRBJ2-7; 11 bases are shared with TRBD2. V dropped 0 bases and J dropped 7; count of bases not matched to a gene: 6. Per the germline V gene, CDR1 is SGHNT and CDR2 is YYREEE (reference sequence). The CDR3 is 15 amino acids. CDR3: CASSLDSGRAREQYF. The CDR3 nucleotides are TGTGCCAGCAGCTTGGATAGCGGGAGGGCCCGAGAGCAGTACTTC. Complete variable domain (other parts from reference TRBV5-4 and TRBJ2-7): ETGVTQSPTHLIKTRGQQVTLRCSSQSGHNTVSWYQQALGQGPQFIFQYYREEENGRGNFPPRFSGLQFPNYSSELNVNALELDDSALYLCASSLDSGRAREQYFGPGTRLTVT.